Listed here are 25 T cell receptor beta chains from one sample, sequenced in a study of beta chain features in type 1 diabetes (dated by TCRdb to between 2017 and 2018). Library preparation was by the immunoSEQ multiplex PCR assay. The entire isolated RNA was reverse transcribed using the High Capacity cDNA Reverse Transcription Kit, and thus expressed TCRB transcripts were sequenced. TCRdb provides this immuneACCESS table in a form limited to in-frame rearrangements. Some clones are lacking; in checked studies, under half of them reflect an unresolved V gene, and why the rest are absent is not known. The sample table lists 400,000 or so clones, over 8.5% of them with a count of one. Of the sample, 0.55% to 0.75% falls within the top ten clones. Their specific antigens are unknown. Overall study results and their limits: A moderate but significant shortening of TCRB CDR3 length was observed in type 1 diabetes patients in all four CD4+ subsets.

Specimen: central memory CD4+ T cells from blood. Every receptor here comes from a man aged 30 to 45 with type 1 diabetes.

The V and J genes are TRBV7-3 and TRBJ2-4, with 10 bases lining up with TRBD1. This CDR3 comprises 17 residues. In germline, CDR1 is SGHTA, CDR2 FQGTGA. V trimming: 5 bases; J trimming: 3 bases; junction bases outside the gene matches: 10. The CDR3 loop is CASSARQGAVGKNIQYF. The CDR3 DNA follows: TGTGCCAGCAGCGCTCGACAGGGGGCGGTCGGCAAAAACATTCAGTACTTC.

This clone occurred a few times. The chain carries TRBV5-5 and TRBJ1-2, with D tentatively TRBD1 (5 bases). The V end was cut by 2 bases, the J end by 1 base, with 6 bases between. Looked up from germline, CDR1 is SGHKS and CDR2 is YYEKEE (reference sequence). The CDR3 spans 13 residues. The CDR3, as DNA: TGTGCCAGCAGCTTTGACAGTAACTATGGCTACACCTTC. It codes for CASSFDSNYGYTF.

V and J are TRBV6-1 and TRBJ1-3; no definite D call. CDR1 MNHNS and CDR2 SASEGT come from the germline V gene. This CDR3 has 13 residues. Trimming took off 3 bases at V and 4 bases at J, with 7 bases between the two ends. The CDR3 loop is CASSDPTGNTIYF. CDR3 sequence (DNA): TGTGCCAGCAGTGACCCAACAGGAAACACCATATATTTT.

V is TRBV5-4 and J is TRBJ2-4; TRBD1 is a possible D gene (6 bases). CDR1 is SGHNT and CDR2 is YYREEE in the germline V gene (reference sequence). This CDR3 contains 16 residues. V shed 1 base and J shed 3 bases, with 14 bases lying between them. The CDR3 region is CASSLSGGAGKNIQYF. In nucleotides, the CDR3 is TGTGCCAGCAGCTTGTCTGGGGGCGCGGGCAAAAACATTCAGTACTTC.

This clone was observed many times. The V gene is TRBV7-9, the J gene TRBJ2-3, with TRBD1 as a possible D gene (6 bases). Looked up from germline, CDR1 is SEHNR and CDR2 is FQNEAQ (reference sequence). The V gene lost 8 bases and the J gene lost 3 bases, with 12 bases spanning the gap. This CDR3 region has 13 residues. The CDR3, as DNA: TGTGCCAGCGTTGGGGGCACGACAGATACGCAGTATTTT. Protein product: CASVGGTTDTQYF.

This clone was seen a few times. The V call is TRBV21-1, the J call TRBJ2-7; the table assigns TRBD2, which was not confirmed against the DNA. TRBV21-1 is annotated as a pseudogene. The CDR3 is 15 residues long. CDR3 residues: CASSLGPCLSYEQYF. CDR3 sequence (DNA): TGTGCCAGCTCACTAGGTCCTTGCCTCTCCTACGAGCAGTACTTC.

This clone was found many times. The V and J genes are TRBV23-1 and TRBJ2-3; the D is unclear. TRBV23-1 is an ORF; its function is uncertain. V was cut by 7 bases and J by 5 bases, with 13 bases left in between. The CDR3 is 13 residues long. The DNA of the CDR3 is TGCGCCAGCAAGTTTCCGGTACTAGATACGCAGTATTTT. Its translation is CASKFPVLDTQYF.

The genes are TRBV10-3 and TRBJ1-1; 7 nucleotides line up with TRBD1. Germline CDR1 ENHRY, CDR2 SYGVKD. With 0 bases clipped from V and 7 bases from J, the junction kept 5 bases outside the gene matches. The CDR3 length is 14 residues. The CDR3 DNA sequence: TGTGCCATCAGTGAGTCAGGGAACAGGGGTGAAGCTTTCTTT. The encoded protein is CAISESGNRGEAFF.

This clone was seen a few times. V gene TRBV6-5 combines with J gene TRBJ2-3; 9 nucleotides line up with TRBD2. In germline, CDR1 is MNHEY, CDR2 SVGAGI. This CDR3 has 14 amino acids. The ends lost 6 bases at V and 1 base at J; junction bases unmatched: 2. CDR3 amino acids: CASRLAGRTDTQYF. In DNA, the CDR3 is TGTGCCAGCAGGCTAGCGGGGCGCACAGATACGCAGTATTTT.

This clone was counted many times. V usage is TRBV30 and J usage is TRBJ1-4, with D uncertain. The CDR3 loop spans 15 amino acids. The germline gives CDR1 GTSNPN, CDR2 SVGIG (reference sequence). V lost 4 bases, J lost 2 bases, and 14 bases lay in between. The CDR3 here is CAWTKATATNEKLFF. In DNA, the CDR3 is TGTGCCTGGACCAAGGCCACAGCTACTAATGAAAAACTGTTTTTT.

This clone turned up a few times. The junction departs from germline at one end; a sequencing error may be responsible. The chain recombines TRBV28 with TRBJ2-1; 7 positions agree with TRBD2. The length of the CDR3 is 16 residues. Germline V CDR1 and CDR2: MDHEN, SYDVKM. The CDR3 DNA reads as TGTGCCAGCAGTCTATGGGGAGGGAGCTCCTACAATGAGCAGTTCTTC. Translated: CASSLWGGSSYNEQFF.

This chain links TRBV2 with TRBJ1-2; 9 positions agree with TRBD1. Germline trimming cut 6 bases from V and 5 bases from J; bases unmatched to any gene: 7. The CDR3 extends over 14 amino acids. CDR1 and CDR2 from the germline V gene are SNHLY and FYNNEI. The CDR3, as DNA: TGTGCCAGCAGCTTGGCGGACAGGGGATATGGCTACACCTTC. Translating gives CASSLADRGYGYTF.

This clone was counted between two and nine times. V usage is TRBV7-9 and J usage is TRBJ2-7; D may be TRBD2 (6 bases). Germline CDR1 reads SEHNR; CDR2 reads FQNEAQ (reference sequence). There are 14 residues in the CDR3. V was shortened by 0 bases and J by 6 bases, with 12 bases between the two germline ends. Written as DNA, the CDR3 is TGTGCCAGCAGCTTAGCGGATGGAGGGGTCGAGCAGTACTTC. It specifies CASSLADGGVEQYF. Based on the CDR3 plus reference TRBV7-9 and TRBJ2-7, the full variable domain is DTGVSQNPRHKITKRGQNVTFRCDPISEHNRLYWYRQTLGQGPEFLTYFQNEAQLEKSRLLSDRFSAERPKGSFSTLEIQRTEQGDSAMYLCASSLADGGVEQYFGPGTRLTVT.

This chain uses TRBV5-1 with TRBJ1-1; possibly TRBD1 for D (5 bases). Germline V gene data show CDR1 as SGHRS and CDR2 as YFSETQ. Trimming took 2 bases from V and 6 from J, leaving 17 bases between them. The CDR3 consists of 15 residues. CDR3 DNA: TGCGCCAGCAGCTTACCGGGACGGCCGAATGCTGAAGCTTTCTTT. It encodes CASSLPGRPNAEAFF.

This clone was seen many times. The gene calls are TRBV7-9 and TRBJ2-2; 10 nucleotides match TRBD2. J gave up 14 bases and V 5 bases, and 14 bases lay outside the gene matches. Germline values: CDR1 SEHNR, CDR2 FQNEAQ (reference sequence). The CDR3 totals 15 residues. Here the CDR3 DNA reads TGTGCCAGCAGCCCAAAGAGGACTAGCGGAGAGGTTCTGTTTTTT. This codes for CASSPKRTSGEVLFF.

In this sample, this clone turned up a few times. DNA of the CDR3: TGCAGCGTCCCCGGGACTAGCGGGACCAATGAGCAGTTCTTC. This sequence encodes CSVPGTSGTNEQFF. The genes are TRBV29-1 and TRBJ2-1; 13 bases align to TRBD2. Losses at the gene ends were 6 bases for V and 6 bases for J; bases not matched to a gene: 5. The CDR3 length is 14 residues. CDR1 is SQVTM, CDR2 ANQGSEA, per germline.

The sample holds a few counts of this clone. J is TRBJ2-4 and V is TRBV4-1; no reliable D call. The CDR3 spans 15 residues. V gave up 1 base and J gave up 0 bases, with 7 bases separating them. CDR1 and CDR2 from the germline V gene are MGHRA and YSYEKL. CDR3 nucleotides: TGCGCCAGCAGCCAAGCGAGCCTAGCCAAAAACATTCAGTACTTC. Its translation is CASSQASLAKNIQYF.

This clone showed up just a few times. This chain joins TRBV4-1 and TRBJ2-5; D is ambiguous. CDR1 and CDR2 from the germline V gene are MGHRA and YSYEKL. This CDR3 has 14 amino acids. Trimming pared 10 bases from V and 5 bases from J, leaving 20 bases between. Here the CDR3 DNA reads TGCGCCACAGCAAGGCAACTTACCGGGGAGACCCAGTACTTC. It translates to CATARQLTGETQYF.

This clone came up many times. This same CDR3 is encoded by further DNA sequences in the sample. The genes are TRBV7-2 and TRBJ2-3; 10 nucleotides align to TRBD1. In germline, CDR1 is SGHTA, CDR2 FQGNSA. The V segment lost 3 bases and the J segment 2 bases; nucleotides outside the gene matches: 2. The CDR3 loop spans 15 amino acids. The CDR3 loop is CASSLGTGVTDTQYF. The CDR3, as DNA: TGTGCCAGCAGCTTGGGGACAGGGGTCACAGATACGCAGTATTTT.

The chain couples TRBV9 to TRBJ2-6, with a weak D call TRBD1 (6 bases). The CDR3 runs to 16 residues. CDR1 SGDLS and CDR2 YYNGEE come from the germline V gene. Between the trimmed V and J ends, which lost 4 bases and 2 bases, there was a span of 13 bases. In nucleotides, the CDR3 is TGTGCCAGCAGCTTACGCCCAGGGGCTGGGGCCAACGTCCTGACTTTC. Protein: CASSLRPGAGANVLTF.

This clone was found a few times. The chain combines TRBV18 with TRBJ1-2, with TRBD1 matching 8 bases. The CDR3 has 15 amino acids. Germline CDR1 and CDR2: KGHSH and LQKENI. Trimming cost V 3 bases and J 6 bases; bases outside gene matches: 9. CDR3 sequence reads: CASSPTKQGVNGYTF. CDR3 DNA: TGTGCCAGCTCACCTACAAAACAGGGGGTAAATGGCTACACCTTC. Full variable domain (remainder filled in from reference TRBV18 and TRBJ1-2): NAGVMQNPRHLVRRRGQEARLRCSPMKGHSHVYWYRQLPEEGLKFMVYLQKENIIDESGMPKERFSAEFPKEGPSILRIQQVVRGDSAAYFCASSPTKQGVNGYTFGSGTRLTVV.

This clone was recorded at least ten times. The chain carries TRBV30 and TRBJ2-6; either TRBD1 or TRBD2 may supply D (5 bases each). The V gene's germline CDR1 is GTSNPN and CDR2 SVGIG (reference sequence). V lost 1 base and J lost 2, with 9 bases in between. This CDR3 has 15 amino acids. Here the CDR3 reads CAWSAEGTGANVLTF. The DNA of the CDR3 is TGTGCCTGGAGTGCTGAGGGGACTGGGGCCAACGTCCTGACTTTC.

The rearrangement uses TRBV30 and TRBJ2-7, with D tentatively TRBD1 or TRBD2 (5 bases each). V was clipped by 5 bases and J by 3 bases, with 29 bases between them. CDR1 GTSNPN and CDR2 SVGIG come from the germline V gene (reference sequence). This CDR3 is 18 amino acids long. The CDR3 loop is CAWRPFRDQFIGVYEQYF. CDR3 nucleotides: TGTGCCTGGCGACCTTTCCGGGACCAATTTATTGGGGTCTACGAGCAGTACTTC.

This clone was observed a handful of times. V gene TRBV2 combines with J gene TRBJ1-4, with 7 positions matching TRBD1. In germline, CDR1 is SNHLY, CDR2 FYNNEI. Unmatched junction bases numbered 3, after V lost 4 bases and J lost 4 bases. CDR3 length: 14 residues. In nucleotides, the CDR3 is TGTGCCAGCAGTGTTGGACAGGATAATGAAAAACTGTTTTTT. This gives the protein CASSVGQDNEKLFF.

The J gene is TRBJ1-4, the V gene TRBV7-2; 8 positions agree with TRBD1. The germline V gene has CDR1 SGHTA and CDR2 FQGNSA. J was trimmed by 7 bases and V by 7 bases; bases with no gene match: 5. This CDR3 contains 13 residues. The CDR3 is CASNDRGSEKLFF. CDR3 sequence (DNA): TGTGCCAGCAACGACAGGGGTAGTGAAAAACTGTTTTTT.